Listed here are 3 T cell receptor beta chains from one sample, sequenced in a study of blood T cell repertoires in COVID-19. Only in-frame clones appear in the TCRdb table, and some are missing; sequencing was by immunoSEQ multiplex PCR. The table includes some 240,000 clones, roughly 80% detected once. The sequencing sample was made of PBMCs or T cells enriched from blood (not recorded which). The receptors come from a man between 45 and 60 years old who had recovered from COVID-19.

V gene TRBV19 combines with J gene TRBJ1-1; D possibly corresponds to TRBD1 (5 bases). V lost 3 bases and J 7 bases, leaving 15 bases between the germline ends. CDR3 length: 14 residues. Germline V CDR1 and CDR2: LNHDA, SQIVND (reference sequence). CDR3 residues: CASSIKPDKSEAFF. For the CDR3, the DNA is TGTGCCAGTAGTATCAAGCCGGACAAAAGTGAAGCTTTCTTT.

The CDR3 protein is CASSFRGPRQTEKLFF. CDR3 in DNA: TGTGCCAGCAGCTTCCGTGGCCCCCGACAGACAGAAAAACTGTTTTTT. The V and J genes are TRBV5-8 and TRBJ1-4, with a tentative D call TRBD1 (5 bases). CDR1 and CDR2 (germline): SGHTS, YDEGEE. There are 16 residues in the CDR3. Trimming pared 2 bases from V and 8 bases from J, leaving 19 bases between.

This chain uses TRBV6-5 with TRBJ1-2; the D gene is possibly TRBD1 (6 bases). The CDR3 sequence is 13 residues long. The germline CDR1 and CDR2 sequences are MNHEY and SVGAGI. The chain's CDR3 is CAATPGANYGYTF. CDR3 nucleotides: TGTGCAGCGACCCCAGGGGCTAACTATGGCTACACCTTC.